Below, one T cell receptor beta chain is given with its context. Germline V gene sequence: CDR1 MNHNS, CDR2 SASEGT. V gave up 2 bases and J gave up 4 bases; unmatched junction bases: 10. This CDR3 spans 17 amino acids. Here immunoSEQ multiplex PCR was the method, and the copy in TCRdb shows in-frame clones only, minus some. The data contain approximately 120,000 clones, 80% to 90% of them seen just once; the ten biggest clones take up roughly 3.5%. This sample was included in a study of cytotoxic CD8 clonotypes in ibrutinib-treated CLL. The sequences come from PBMCs, collected after 24 months of ibrutinib treatment. The TCR was taken from a human donor with chronic lymphocytic leukemia. This chain connects TRBV6-1 to TRBJ2-5; 10 bases fit TRBD2. The CDR3 here is CASSEYSSGGYGETQYF. CDR3 DNA sequence: TGTGCCAGCAGTGAATATAGTAGCGGGGGGTACGGAGAGACCCAGTACTTC.